Following are 30 T cell receptor beta chains from one sample sequenced in a study of human T cells and chemical hapten exposure (dated by TCRdb to about 2021). The library relied on RACE. The instrument given in TCRdb is NextSeq 500. Through fastp at Q25 and MiXCR, TCRdb rebuilt clones from the public reads, retaining in-frame beta chains. Records with the same CDR3 protein are collapsed into one entry carrying the most frequent genes and DNA. The sample data list about 190,000 distinct CDR3 sequences, and about 25% of these were observed just once. Together, the top ten hold approximately 2.3% of the sample. The sample's time point label, in plain terms: patch test 3, about 24 weeks after DPC sensitization. Explained via the paper, the treatment or condition label denotes: therapeutic diphenylcyclopropenone sensitization with weekly scalp DPC. Sequences were derived from whole blood, sampled in connection with sensitization to the hapten diphenylcyclopropenone (DPC). The receptor source for this set is a woman aged 40 to 55 with alopecia areata. Some clones in this sample may be carry-over from other donors' samples.

The sample holds a few counts of this clonotype. The J gene is TRBJ1-1, the V gene TRBV20-1; 9 bases agree with TRBD1. This CDR3 comprises 15 residues. After removal of 5 bases from V and 1 base from J, the junction contained 8 bases not matched to a gene. Germline-derived CDR1 and CDR2 are DFQATT and SNEGSKA (reference sequence). The CDR3 is CSAQRGQGTNTEAFF. In DNA form, the CDR3 reads TGCAGTGCTCAAAGAGGACAGGGGACGAACACTGAAGCTTTCTTT.

This chain uses TRBV7-9 with TRBJ2-5, with D unclear. The length of the CDR3 is 13 residues. V was cut by 5 bases and J by 1 base, with 8 bases left in between. Germline loops: CDR1 SEHNR, CDR2 FQNEAQ (reference sequence). The CDR3 loop reads CASSARFQETQYF. CDR3 sequence (DNA): TGTGCCAGCAGCGCTCGGTTCCAAGAGACCCAGTACTTC. Variable domain in full (rest from reference TRBV7-9 and TRBJ2-5): DTGVSQNPRHKITKRGQNVTFRCDPISEHNRLYWYRQTLGQGPEFLTYFQNEAQLEKSRLLSDRFSAERPKGSFSTLEIQRTEQGDSAMYLCASSARFQETQYFGPGTRLLVL.

This chain connects TRBV28 to TRBJ2-7; D is possibly TRBD1 (6 bases). Germline lookup yields CDR1 MDHEN and CDR2 SYDVKM. V dropped 6 bases and J dropped 5 bases, with 17 bases sitting between them. This CDR3 comprises 14 residues. The CDR3 bases are TGTGCCAGCAGAGGGGTCAGGGGCGTCAACGAGCAGTACTTC. Encoded protein: CASRGVRGVNEQYF.

The V call is TRBV5-1, the J call TRBJ2-7; TRBD2 matches 8 bases. The CDR3 sequence is 15 residues long. Germline CDR1 reads SGHRS; CDR2 reads YFSETQ. V lost 0 bases, J lost 4 bases, and 6 bases stayed unmatched. The CDR3 DNA follows: TGCGCCAGCAGCTTGGAGGCTAGCGGGCTTTACGAGCAGTACTTC. This translates into CASSLEASGLYEQYF. The full variable domain, rest sourced from reference TRBV5-1 and TRBJ2-7, is KAGVTQTPRYLIKTRGQQVTLSCSPISGHRSVSWYQQTPGQGLQFLFEYFSETQRNKGNFPGRFSGRQFSNSRSEMNVSTLELGDSALYLCASSLEASGLYEQYFGPGTRLTVT.

The chain couples TRBV6-2 or TRBV6-3 to TRBJ2-1; D gene unclear. The CDR3 is 13 residues long. CDR1 is MNHEY and CDR2 is SVGEGT in the germline V gene. Trimming cost V 7 bases and J 3 bases, with 10 bases left between them. CDR3 nucleotide sequence: TGTGCCAGCAACCCGGCGGACTACAATGAGCAGTTCTTC. This sequence encodes CASNPADYNEQFF.

This clonotype was observed many times. The chain uses TRBV29-1 and TRBJ2-5, with 9 bases lining up with TRBD1. Per the germline V gene, CDR1 is SQVTM and CDR2 is ANQGSEA. This CDR3 region has 14 residues. The V and J ends lost 4 bases and 1 base, in that order; junction bases with no gene match: 4. CDR3 DNA sequence: TGCAGCGTTGTGAGACAGGGGGGCCAAGAGACCCAGTACTTC. It encodes CSVVRQGGQETQYF. Combining the CDR3 with reference TRBV29-1 and TRBJ2-5 gives the whole variable domain SAVISQKPSRDICQRGTSLTIQCQVDSQVTMMFWYRQQPGQSLTLIATANQGSEATYESGFVIDKFPISRPNLTFSTLTVSNMSPEDSSIYLCSVVRQGGQETQYFGPGTRLLVL.

This clonotype was observed at least ten times. V is TRBV5-1 and J is TRBJ2-1, with TRBD1 identical over 8 bases. Germline assignment: CDR1 SGHRS and CDR2 YFSETQ. With V trimmed by 4 bases and J by 4 bases, 4 bases remained unmatched. CDR3 size: 14 residues. This chain's CDR3 is CASSQGQVYNEQFF. The CDR3 DNA sequence: TGCGCCAGCAGCCAGGGACAGGTTTACAATGAGCAGTTCTTC.

The sample holds many counts of this clonotype. The genes are TRBV11-2 and TRBJ1-1, with D uncertain. From germline, CDR1 is SGHAT and CDR2 FQNNGV. Trimming cost V 8 bases and J 0 bases, with 10 bases left between them. The CDR3 covers 13 residues. CDR3 sequence reads: CASGRLVNTEAFF. The CDR3 DNA sequence: TGTGCCAGCGGCAGGTTGGTGAACACTGAAGCTTTCTTT.

This clonotype occurred a few times. The chain uses TRBV7-9 and TRBJ2-5; 11 positions agree with TRBD1. The CDR3 has 15 amino acids. Germline values: CDR1 SEHNR, CDR2 FQNEAQ (reference sequence). V was clipped by 5 bases and J by 5 bases; unmatched bases: 7. The CDR3: CASSRPGTGGETQYF. DNA for the CDR3: TGTGCCAGCAGCCGTCCCGGGACAGGGGGGGAGACCCAGTACTTC.

This clonotype was detected only a few times. The V call is TRBV29-1, the J call TRBJ2-1; D is unclear. Trimming removed 4 bases at V and 7 bases at J, with 20 bases between. Germline lookup yields CDR1 SQVTM and CDR2 ANQGSEA. The CDR3 covers 15 residues. CDR3 nucleotides: TGCAGCGTTGTAAGTCTAGTCGTCTTTGGGAATGAGCAGTTCTTC. Translating it yields CSVVSLVVFGNEQFF.

In nucleotides, the CDR3 is TGTGCCAGCAGCTTAGAACAGCCTCAACCCCTCCACTTT. Translation gives CASSLEQPQPLHF. The gene calls are TRBV7-8 and TRBJ1-6; D is ambiguous. This CDR3 region has 13 residues. V shed 1 base and J shed 12 bases, with 10 bases lying between them. Germline values: CDR1 SGHVS, CDR2 FQNEAQ.

The rearrangement uses TRBV4-1 and TRBJ1-2; D is perhaps TRBD1 (5 bases). Looked up from germline, CDR1 is MGHRA and CDR2 is YSYEKL. CDR3 size: 15 residues. V shed 0 bases and J shed 4 bases, with 12 bases lying between them. CDR3 residues: CASSQEVGTGYGYTF. CDR3 sequence (DNA): TGCGCCAGCAGCCAAGAGGTCGGGACGGGCTATGGCTACACCTTC.

At least ten counts were recorded for this clonotype. This chain links TRBV28 with TRBJ1-4; D is unclear. CDR1 and CDR2 (germline): MDHEN, SYDVKM. The CDR3 runs to 11 residues. V lost 5 bases to trimming and J lost 6 bases, with 4 bases between them. CDR3 sequence reads: CASSPHEKLFF. The CDR3 DNA follows: TGTGCCAGCAGTCCCCATGAAAAACTGTTTTTT.

This clonotype was found a few times. The rearrangement uses TRBV6-2 or TRBV6-3 and TRBJ2-4; the D gene is possibly TRBD1 (6 bases). Germline CDR1 MNHEY, CDR2 SVGEGT. The CDR3 spans 14 residues. Trimming removed 6 bases at V and 5 bases at J, with 14 bases between. CDR3 in amino acids: CASRLQGTQNIQYF. DNA of the CDR3: TGTGCCAGCAGGCTACAGGGCACGCAAAACATTCAGTACTTC.

In its sample, this clonotype was seen many times. The genes are TRBV7-9 and TRBJ1-1; 9 nucleotides line up with TRBD1. Germline assignment: CDR1 SEHNR and CDR2 FQNEAQ (reference sequence). The J segment lost 10 bases and the V segment lost 4 bases, leaving 10 bases of the junction unmatched. The length of the CDR3 is 14 residues. CDR3 nucleotides: TGTGCCAGCAGCTCCACCCGGACAGGGGAAAGAGCTTTCTTT. Its protein is CASSSTRTGERAFF. Supplemented by reference TRBV7-9 and TRBJ1-1, the full variable domain reads DTGVSQNPRHKITKRGQNVTFRCDPISEHNRLYWYRQTLGQGPEFLTYFQNEAQLEKSRLLSDRFSAERPKGSFSTLEIQRTEQGDSAMYLCASSSTRTGERAFFGQGTRLTVV.

In its sample, this clonotype was seen a few times. The chain joins TRBV10-3 to TRBJ2-3; no definite D call. CDR3 size: 15 residues. Trimming stripped 2 bases from V and 0 bases from J, with 9 bases between. Germline CDR1 is ENHRY and CDR2 is SYGVKD. The CDR3 nucleotides read TGTGCCATCAGTGAGAGGTTAAGTAGCACAGATACGCAGTATTTT. The encoded protein is CAISERLSSTDTQYF.

This clonotype was picked up a small number of times. The rearrangement uses TRBV6-1 and TRBJ1-5; D unclear. This CDR3 has 12 residues. Trimming removed 1 base from V and 14 bases from J, with 12 bases in between. Germline loops: CDR1 MNHNS, CDR2 SASEGT. DNA for the CDR3: TGTGCCAGCAGTGAAGGGTGGCATGTGGAGCATTTT. This gives the protein CASSEGWHVEHF.

This clonotype showed up just a few times. The chain employs TRBV11-2 and TRBJ1-1; possible D gene TRBD1, 5 bases. The CDR3 sequence is 13 residues long. Germline V gene lookup returns CDR1 SGHAT and CDR2 FQNNGV. Between the trimmed V and J ends, which lost 2 bases and 5 bases, there was a span of 9 bases. The chain's CDR3 is CASSLRDGTEAFF. The DNA of the CDR3 is TGTGCCAGCAGCTTAAGGGACGGGACTGAAGCTTTCTTT.

The chain combines TRBV5-1 with TRBJ2-7; D not resolved. The CDR3 has 13 amino acids. Germline CDR1 reads SGHRS; CDR2 reads YFSETQ. Trimming left V 7 bases short and J 2 bases short, with 13 bases between. The chain's CDR3 is CASAYGSTYEQYF. CDR3 bases: TGCGCCAGCGCGTACGGGTCGACCTACGAGCAGTACTTC.

The chain links TRBV2 to TRBJ2-7, with 7 nucleotides matching TRBD1. Germline V CDR1 and CDR2: SNHLY, FYNNEI. Unmatched junction bases numbered 20, after V lost 0 bases and J lost 9 bases. The CDR3 totals 18 residues. In nucleotides, the CDR3 is TGTGCCAGCAGTGAAGCGCTCCCTGGACAGGCCCTGAGGGACGGGCAGTACTTC. Encoded protein: CASSEALPGQALRDGQYF.

This clonotype was counted only a few times. The rearrangement uses TRBV2 and TRBJ1-6; weak D call: TRBD1 (6 bases). Germline V gene lookup returns CDR1 SNHLY and CDR2 FYNNEI. The V gene lost 7 bases and the J gene lost 6 bases, with 10 bases spanning the gap. The CDR3 has 13 residues. As DNA, the CDR3 is TGTGCCAGCATGTGGACAGTTAATTCACCCCTCCACTTT. It translates to CASMWTVNSPLHF.

In this sample, this clonotype turned up a few times. This sequence joins TRBV4-3 and TRBJ2-1, with 7 nucleotides matching TRBD1. CDR1 is LGHNA and CDR2 is YSLEER in the germline V gene. Trimming took 1 base from V and 3 from J; bases not matched to a gene: 6. The CDR3 contains 16 residues. The CDR3 nucleotides read TGCGCCAGCAGCCAAGGGCACAGGGGTTTCTACAATGAGCAGTTCTTC. This codes for CASSQGHRGFYNEQFF.

Concerning this clonotype itself: It may be a read error: a sequence one base away is much more abundant. The chain is built from TRBV6-2 or TRBV6-3 and TRBJ2-5; the D gene could be TRBD1 or TRBD2 (5 bases each). This CDR3 has 14 residues. V lost 4 bases to trimming and J lost 5 bases, with 14 bases between them. In germline, CDR1 is MNHEY, CDR2 SVGEGT. The CDR3 reads CASSSTGPGETQYF. The CDR3 DNA reads as TGTGCCAGCAGTTCCACGGGACCCGGGGAGACCCAGTACTTC.

The chain has TRBV28 and TRBJ1-2; D gene ambiguous. Trimming removed 1 base from V and 3 bases from J, with 12 bases in between. This CDR3 has 15 amino acids. Germline-derived CDR1 and CDR2 are MDHEN and SYDVKM. The CDR3 bases are TGTGCCAGCAGTTTATCCCCGGGGAATTACTATGGCTACACCTTC. Protein sequence: CASSLSPGNYYGYTF.

The gene calls are TRBV29-1 and TRBJ1-2; no reliable D call. The length of the CDR3 is 10 residues. The ends were cut back, 3 bases at V and 11 bases at J, with 10 bases in the middle. Germline assignment: CDR1 SQVTM and CDR2 ANQGSEA. The chain's CDR3 is CSVDATGYTF. The DNA of the CDR3 is TGCAGCGTTGACGCCACGGGTTACACCTTC.

This sequence joins TRBV7-8 and TRBJ2-3; 10 nucleotides match TRBD2. The trim removed 1 base at V and 6 bases at J, leaving 7 bases unmatched. Germline V CDR1 and CDR2: SGHVS, FQNEAQ. The CDR3 is 16 residues long. The CDR3 sequence: CASSLVGLAGVDTQYF. The CDR3 DNA is TGTGCCAGCAGCTTAGTAGGGCTAGCGGGAGTTGATACGCAGTATTTT.

CDR3 sequence reads: CSVVIREGLGQFF. The CDR3 DNA is TGCAGCGTTGTGATCCGGGAGGGCCTTGGGCAGTTCTTC. V is TRBV29-1 and J is TRBJ2-1; 8 bases are a match to TRBD2. The junction had 11 bases not matched to a gene; V was cut back by 4 bases and J by 12 bases. The germline V gene encodes CDR1 SQVTM and CDR2 ANQGSEA. The CDR3 consists of 13 residues.

This rearrangement joins TRBV27 to TRBJ2-7; 8 nucleotides agree with TRBD1. CDR1 is MNHEY and CDR2 is SMNVEV in the germline V gene (reference sequence). The J segment lost 3 bases and the V segment lost 5 bases, leaving 3 bases of the junction unmatched. The CDR3 contains 13 residues. The CDR3 here is CASSARGRYEQYF. The CDR3 DNA is TGTGCCAGCAGTGCCAGGGGGCGCTACGAGCAGTACTTC.

J is TRBJ2-1 and V is TRBV9, with 9 nucleotides matching TRBD1. V shed 4 bases, J shed 2 bases, and the junction held 7 bases outside the gene matches. The CDR3 runs 16 residues. Germline lookup yields CDR1 SGDLS and CDR2 YYNGEE. CDR3 sequence reads: CASSPRDRVTYNEQFF. In nucleotides, the CDR3 is TGTGCCAGCAGCCCGCGGGACAGGGTAACCTACAATGAGCAGTTCTTC.

The CDR3 reads CASSLSRLAASPYEQYF. The CDR3 DNA follows: TGTGCCAGCAGTTTATCGAGGCTAGCGGCTAGTCCCTACGAGCAGTACTTC. J is TRBJ2-7 and V is TRBV27, with TRBD2 identical over 7 bases. J was trimmed by 2 bases and V by 0 bases; bases with no gene match: 10. The CDR3 covers 17 residues. Germline values: CDR1 MNHEY, CDR2 SMNVEV (reference sequence).